Presented here are 5 T cell receptor beta chains from one specimen sequenced in a study of prognosis after radiotherapy for stage I lung cancer. The authors amplified TCR beta CDR3 from genomic DNA using two-round multiplex PCR. TRBV and TRBJ genes each had their own specific primers in first-round PCR. From the multiplex PCR reads, TCRdb called clonotypes with MiXCR, one entry per CDR3 protein. The sample consists of about 27,000 distinct CDR3 sequences, 35% to 55% of them appearing once. Sequences were derived from PBMCs, sampled before or after stereotactic body radiation therapy (not recorded which). The receptors come from a donor over 45 with non-small cell lung cancer.

This clonotype is medium-sized in the sample. The chain combines TRBV6-2 or TRBV6-3 with TRBJ1-6; D is ambiguous. The germline V gene has CDR1 MNHEY and CDR2 SVGEGT. V was clipped by 4 bases and J by 7 bases, with 5 bases between them. The CDR3 consists of 12 residues. The CDR3 spells CASSSGNSPLHF. In nucleotides, the CDR3 is TGTGCCAGCAGTTCGGGGAATTCACCCCTCCACTTT.

Many counts were recorded for this clonotype. The gene calls are TRBV6-5 and TRBJ2-7, with D hard to call. Trimming cost V 2 bases and J 4 bases, with 12 bases left between them. The CDR3 runs 14 residues. Germline CDR1 and CDR2: MNHEY and SVGAGI. For the CDR3, the DNA is TGTGCCAGCAGTTACGGGCAGAATATATACGAGCAGTACTTC. It codes for CASSYGQNIYEQYF.

As to this clonotype: With a far larger clone one base away, a read error is the likely cause. The chain joins TRBV12-3 or TRBV12-4 to TRBJ2-2; no clear D. The CDR3 runs 11 residues. V was cut by 6 bases and J by 4 bases, with 3 bases left in between. The CDR3 DNA sequence: TGTGCCAGCAGCTTCACCGGGGAGCTGTTTTTT. Amino acids: CASSFTGELFF.

This clonotype showed up many times. The CDR3 DNA follows: TGTGCCAGCAGCGGTGGGGTAAGCAATCAGCCCCAGCATTTT. Translating gives CASSGGVSNQPQHF. The rearrangement uses TRBV7-2 and TRBJ1-5; D gene uncertain. In germline, CDR1 is SGHTA, CDR2 FQGNSA. Trimming took 5 bases from V and 1 from J, leaving 9 bases between them. The CDR3 runs 14 residues. Full variable domain (missing parts from reference TRBV7-2 and TRBJ1-5): GAGVSQSPSNKVTEKGKDVELRCDPISGHTALYWYRQSLGQGLEFLIYFQGNSAPDKSGLPSDRFSAERTGGSVSTLTIQRTQQEDSAVYLCASSGGVSNQPQHFGDGTRLSIL.

Ten or more counts support this clonotype. The chain uses TRBV7-2 and TRBJ2-3; 7 nucleotides agree with TRBD2. Unmatched junction bases numbered 9, after V lost 7 bases and J lost 5 bases. The CDR3 totals 14 residues. Germline CDR1 reads SGHTA; CDR2 reads FQGNSA. The CDR3 sequence is CASTPGGGVDTQYF. CDR3 in DNA: TGTGCCAGCACCCCTGGGGGAGGGGTAGATACGCAGTATTTT.